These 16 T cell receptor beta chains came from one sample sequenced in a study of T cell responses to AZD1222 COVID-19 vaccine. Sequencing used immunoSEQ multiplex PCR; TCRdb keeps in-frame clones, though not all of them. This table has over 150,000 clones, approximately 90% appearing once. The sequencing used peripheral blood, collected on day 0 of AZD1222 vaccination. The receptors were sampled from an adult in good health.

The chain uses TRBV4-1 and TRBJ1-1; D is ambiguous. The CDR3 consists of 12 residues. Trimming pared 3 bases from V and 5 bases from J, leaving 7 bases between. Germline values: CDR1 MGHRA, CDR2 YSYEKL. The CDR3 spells CASSQAGTEAFF. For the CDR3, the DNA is TGCGCCAGCAGCCAGGCCGGGACTGAAGCTTTCTTT.

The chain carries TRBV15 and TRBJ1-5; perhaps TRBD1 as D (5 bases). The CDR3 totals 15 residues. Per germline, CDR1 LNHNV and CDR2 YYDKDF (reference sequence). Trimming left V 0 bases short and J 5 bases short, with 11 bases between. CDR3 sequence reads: CATSRDRGVHQPQHF. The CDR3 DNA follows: TGTGCCACCAGCAGAGATAGGGGCGTCCATCAGCCCCAGCATTTT.

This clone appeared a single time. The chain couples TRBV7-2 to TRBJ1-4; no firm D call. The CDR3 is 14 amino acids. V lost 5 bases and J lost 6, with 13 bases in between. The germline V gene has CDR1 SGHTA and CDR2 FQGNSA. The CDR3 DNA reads TGTGCCAGCAGCCCCAGCAGGTTATATGAAAAACTGTTTTTT. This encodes CASSPSRLYEKLFF.

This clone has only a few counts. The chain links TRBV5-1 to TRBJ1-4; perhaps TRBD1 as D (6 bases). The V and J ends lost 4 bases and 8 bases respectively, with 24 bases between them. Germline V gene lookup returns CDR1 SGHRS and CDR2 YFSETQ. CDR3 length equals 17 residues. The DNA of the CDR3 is TGCGCCAGCAGCACTCTGGGGGTGGCAGGGGACTTCGAAAAACTGTTTTTT. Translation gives CASSTLGVAGDFEKLFF.

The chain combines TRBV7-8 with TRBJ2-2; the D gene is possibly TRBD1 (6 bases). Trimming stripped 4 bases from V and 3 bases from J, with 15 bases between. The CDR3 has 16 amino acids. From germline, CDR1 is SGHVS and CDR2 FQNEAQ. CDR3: CASSSPGARDTGELFF. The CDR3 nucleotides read TGTGCCAGCAGCTCCCCAGGGGCCCGGGACACCGGGGAGCTGTTTTTT.

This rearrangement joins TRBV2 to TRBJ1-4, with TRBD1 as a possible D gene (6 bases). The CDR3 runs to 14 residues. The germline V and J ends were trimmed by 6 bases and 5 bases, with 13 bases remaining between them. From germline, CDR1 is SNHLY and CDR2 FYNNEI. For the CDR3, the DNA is TGTGCCAGCAGCCCCGGGACACTAAATGAAAAACTGTTTTTT. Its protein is CASSPGTLNEKLFF.

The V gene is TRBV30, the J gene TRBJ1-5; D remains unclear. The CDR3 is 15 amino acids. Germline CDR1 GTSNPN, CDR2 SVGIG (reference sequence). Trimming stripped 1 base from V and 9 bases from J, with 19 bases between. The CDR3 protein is CAWSALGPFPGPQHF. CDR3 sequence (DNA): TGTGCCTGGAGTGCCCTAGGGCCGTTCCCGGGGCCCCAGCATTTT. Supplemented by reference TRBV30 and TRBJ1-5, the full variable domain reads SQTIHQWPATLVQPVGSPLSLECTVEGTSNPNLYWYRQAAGRGLQLLFYSVGIGQISSEVPQNLSASRPQDRQFILSSKKLLLSDSGFYLCAWSALGPFPGPQHFGDGTRLSIL.

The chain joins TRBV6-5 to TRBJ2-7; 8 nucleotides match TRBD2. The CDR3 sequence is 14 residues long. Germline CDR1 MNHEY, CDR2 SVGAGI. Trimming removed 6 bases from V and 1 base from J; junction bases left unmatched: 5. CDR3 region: CASSRPGGSYEQYF. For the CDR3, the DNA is TGTGCCAGCAGCCGGCCGGGGGGGTCCTACGAGCAGTACTTC.

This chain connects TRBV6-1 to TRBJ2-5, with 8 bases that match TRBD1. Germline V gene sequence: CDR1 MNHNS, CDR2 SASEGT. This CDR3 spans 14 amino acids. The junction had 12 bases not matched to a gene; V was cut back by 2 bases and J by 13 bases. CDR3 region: CASSELVRQGARYF. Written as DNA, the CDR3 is TGTGCCAGCAGTGAATTAGTTCGTCAGGGGGCCCGGTACTTC.

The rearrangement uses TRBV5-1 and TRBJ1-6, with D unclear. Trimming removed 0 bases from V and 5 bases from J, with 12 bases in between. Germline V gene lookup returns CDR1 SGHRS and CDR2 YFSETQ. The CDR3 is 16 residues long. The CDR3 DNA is TGCGCCAGCAGCTTGGACCCAGGACGGGATAATTCACCCCTCCACTTT. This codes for CASSLDPGRDNSPLHF.

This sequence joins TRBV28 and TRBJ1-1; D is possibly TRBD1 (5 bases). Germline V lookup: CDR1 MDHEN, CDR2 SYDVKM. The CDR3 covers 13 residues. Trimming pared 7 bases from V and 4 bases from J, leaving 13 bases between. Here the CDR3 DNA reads TGTGCCAGCACCCCTGGGGGGGGCACTGAAGCTTTCTTT. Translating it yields CASTPGGGTEAFF.

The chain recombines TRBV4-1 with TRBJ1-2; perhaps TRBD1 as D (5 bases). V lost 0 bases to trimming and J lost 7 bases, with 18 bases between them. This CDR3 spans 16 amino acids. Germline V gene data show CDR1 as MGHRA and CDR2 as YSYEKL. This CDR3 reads CASSQEAGRVPIGYTF. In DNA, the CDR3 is TGCGCCAGCAGCCAAGAGGCGGGCAGGGTTCCTATTGGCTACACCTTC.

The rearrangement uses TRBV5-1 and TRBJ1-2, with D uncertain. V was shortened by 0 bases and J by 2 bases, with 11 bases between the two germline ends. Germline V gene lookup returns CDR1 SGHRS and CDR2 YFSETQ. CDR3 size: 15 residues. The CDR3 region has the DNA TGCGCCAGCAGCTTGGCGGTACTAGGGAACTATGGCTACACCTTC. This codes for CASSLAVLGNYGYTF.

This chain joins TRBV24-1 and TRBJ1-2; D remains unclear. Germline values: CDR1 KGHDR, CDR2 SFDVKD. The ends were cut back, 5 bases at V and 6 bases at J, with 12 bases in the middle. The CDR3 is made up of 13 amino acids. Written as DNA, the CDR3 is TGTGCCACCAGTGGCCAGGATTGGGATGGCTACACCTTC. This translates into CATSGQDWDGYTF.

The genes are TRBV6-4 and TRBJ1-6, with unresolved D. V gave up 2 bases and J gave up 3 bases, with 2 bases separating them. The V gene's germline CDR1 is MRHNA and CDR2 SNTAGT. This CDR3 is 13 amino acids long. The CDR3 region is CASSDNYNSPLHF. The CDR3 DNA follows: TGTGCCAGCAGTGACAACTATAATTCACCCCTCCACTTT.

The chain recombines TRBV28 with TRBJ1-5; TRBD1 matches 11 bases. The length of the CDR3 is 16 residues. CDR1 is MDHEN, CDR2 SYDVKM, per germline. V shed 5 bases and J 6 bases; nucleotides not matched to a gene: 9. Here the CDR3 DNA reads TGTGCCAGCAGTCAGGGGACAGGGGGAGAGTTTCAGCCCCAGCATTTT. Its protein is CASSQGTGGEFQPQHF. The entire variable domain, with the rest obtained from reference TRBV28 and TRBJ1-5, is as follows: DVKVTQSSRYLVKRTGEKVFLECVQDMDHENMFWYRQDPGLGLRLIYFSYDVKMKEKGDIPEGYSVSREKKERFSLILESASTNQTSMYLCASSQGTGGEFQPQHFGDGTRLSIL.